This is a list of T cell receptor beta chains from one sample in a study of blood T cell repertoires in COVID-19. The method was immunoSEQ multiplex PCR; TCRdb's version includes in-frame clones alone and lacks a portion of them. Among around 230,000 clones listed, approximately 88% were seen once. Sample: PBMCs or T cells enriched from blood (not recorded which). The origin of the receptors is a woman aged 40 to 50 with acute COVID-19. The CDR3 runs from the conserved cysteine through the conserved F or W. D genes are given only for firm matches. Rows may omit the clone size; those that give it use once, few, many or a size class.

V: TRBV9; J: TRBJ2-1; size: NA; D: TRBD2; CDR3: CASSVEGLATNEQFF; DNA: TGTGCCAGCAGCGTAGAGGGACTAGCGACCAATGAGCAGTTCTTC
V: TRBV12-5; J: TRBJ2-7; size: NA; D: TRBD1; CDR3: CASGFAGTGLYEQYF; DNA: TGTGCTAGTGGTTTTGCCGGGACAGGGCTCTACGAGCAGTACTTC
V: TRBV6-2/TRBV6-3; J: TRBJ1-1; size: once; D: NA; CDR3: CASSYSAGIAEAFF; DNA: TGTGCCAGCAGTTACAGTGCGGGGATCGCTGAAGCTTTCTTT
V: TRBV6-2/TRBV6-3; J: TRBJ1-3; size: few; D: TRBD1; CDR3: CASSNGQVGNTIYF; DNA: TGTGCCAGCAGTAACGGACAGGTTGGAAACACCATATATTTT
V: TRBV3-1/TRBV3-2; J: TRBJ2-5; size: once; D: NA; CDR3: CASSQDRRRARETQYF; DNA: TGTGCCAGCAGCCAAGATCGAAGGAGGGCCCGTGAGACCCAGTACTTC
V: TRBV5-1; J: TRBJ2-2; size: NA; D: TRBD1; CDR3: CASSLGQGNTGELFF; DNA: TGCGCCAGCAGCCTAGGACAGGGGAACACCGGGGAGCTGTTTTTT
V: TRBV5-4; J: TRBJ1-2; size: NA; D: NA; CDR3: CASSLDSGQGGGYTF; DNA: TGTGCCAGCAGCTTGGATTCTGGCCAGGGAGGAGGCTACACCTTC
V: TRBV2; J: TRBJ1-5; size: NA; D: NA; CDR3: CASRQGLSNQPQHF; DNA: TGTGCCAGCAGGCAGGGCCTTAGCAATCAGCCCCAGCATTTT
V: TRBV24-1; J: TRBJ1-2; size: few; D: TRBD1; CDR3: CATSGPTGYGYTF; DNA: TGTGCCACCAGTGGCCCGACAGGGTATGGCTACACCTTC
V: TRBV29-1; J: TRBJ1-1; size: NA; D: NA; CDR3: CSVEDDTEAFF; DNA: TGCAGCGTTGAAGACGACACTGAAGCTTTCTTT
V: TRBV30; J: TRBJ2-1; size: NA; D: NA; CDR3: CAWSVGTLAPDGNEQFF; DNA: TGTGCCTGGAGTGTAGGGACTTTAGCGCCCGATGGTAATGAGCAGTTCTTC
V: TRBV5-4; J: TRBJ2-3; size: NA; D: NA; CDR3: CASSSSGLRDTQYF; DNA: TGTGCCAGCAGCTCCTCAGGGTTGAGAGATACGCAGTATTTT
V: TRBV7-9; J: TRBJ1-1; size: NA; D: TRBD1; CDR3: CASSPPGQGVGTEAFF; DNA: TGTGCCAGCAGCCCCCCGGGACAGGGGGTAGGCACTGAAGCTTTCTTT
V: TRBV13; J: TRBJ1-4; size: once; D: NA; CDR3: CASSALAVDEKLFF; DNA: TGTGCCAGCAGCGCCCTAGCTGTTGATGAAAAACTGTTTTTT
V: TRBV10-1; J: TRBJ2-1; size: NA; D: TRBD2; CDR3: CASSESPLADNNEQFF; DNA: TGCGCCAGCAGTGAGTCCCCTCTAGCGGATAACAATGAGCAGTTCTTC
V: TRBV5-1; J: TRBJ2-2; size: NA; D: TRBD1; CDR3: CASSFSPGQGSLAGELFF; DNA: TGCGCCAGCAGCTTCAGTCCGGGACAGGGCTCCCTGGCCGGGGAGCTGTTTTTT
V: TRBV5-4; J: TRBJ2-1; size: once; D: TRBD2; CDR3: CASSTGTSGSNEQFF; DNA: TGTGCCAGCAGCACCGGGACTAGCGGGAGCAATGAGCAGTTCTTC
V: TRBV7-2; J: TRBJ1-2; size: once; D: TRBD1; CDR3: CASSRSRTGGVYGYTF; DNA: TGTGCCAGCAGCCGCAGCCGGACAGGGGGGGTCTATGGCTACACCTTC
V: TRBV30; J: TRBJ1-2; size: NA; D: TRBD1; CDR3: CAWRTGQEWGYTF; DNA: TGTGCCTGGCGGACAGGACAAGAATGGGGCTACACCTTC
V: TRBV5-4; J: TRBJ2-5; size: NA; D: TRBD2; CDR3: CASSRLAGAGETQYF; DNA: TGTGCCAGCAGCCGGCTAGCGGGAGCGGGCGAGACCCAGTACTTC
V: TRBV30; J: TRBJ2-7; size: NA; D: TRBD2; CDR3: CACSGGVYEQYF; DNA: TGTGCCTGTAGCGGGGGGGTCTACGAGCAGTACTTC
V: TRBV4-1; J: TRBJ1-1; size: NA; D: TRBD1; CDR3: CASSPILVDRAEAFF; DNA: TGCGCCAGCAGCCCCATCTTAGTGGACAGGGCTGAAGCTTTCTTT
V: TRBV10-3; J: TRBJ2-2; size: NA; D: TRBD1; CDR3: CATQTGDGTGELFF; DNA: TGTGCCACCCAGACAGGGGACGGCACCGGGGAGCTGTTTTTT
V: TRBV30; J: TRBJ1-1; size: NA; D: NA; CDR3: CAWSVQLNTEAFF; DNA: TGTGCCTGGAGTGTCCAGTTGAACACTGAAGCTTTCTTT
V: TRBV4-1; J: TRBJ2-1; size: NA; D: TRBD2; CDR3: CASSLLPTSGGASFEQFF; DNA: TGCGCCAGCAGCCTACTTCCGACTAGCGGGGGGGCCAGTTTTGAGCAGTTCTTC
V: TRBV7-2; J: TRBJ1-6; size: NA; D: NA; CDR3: CASSLDSPSYNSPLHF; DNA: TGTGCCAGCAGCCTGGACAGCCCATCCTATAATTCACCCCTCCACTTT
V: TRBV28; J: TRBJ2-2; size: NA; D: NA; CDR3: CASSLPGGRSGELFF; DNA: TGTGCCAGCAGTTTACCCGGGGGTAGGTCCGGGGAGCTGTTTTTT
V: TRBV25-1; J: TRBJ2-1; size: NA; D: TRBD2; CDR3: CASSVITSGKYEQFF; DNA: TGTGCCAGCAGTGTGATTACTAGCGGGAAGTATGAGCAGTTCTTC
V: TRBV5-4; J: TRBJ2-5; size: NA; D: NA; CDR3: CASSFTSKETQYF; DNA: TGTGCCAGCAGCTTTACGTCTAAAGAGACCCAGTACTTC
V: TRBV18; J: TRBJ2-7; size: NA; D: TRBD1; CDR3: CASSPLRQGAYEQYF; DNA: TGTGCCAGCTCACCCCTTAGACAGGGGGCCTACGAGCAGTACTTC
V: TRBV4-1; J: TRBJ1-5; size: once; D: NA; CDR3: CASSRQLLQPQHF; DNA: TGCGCCAGCAGCCGACAGTTGCTACAGCCCCAGCATTTT
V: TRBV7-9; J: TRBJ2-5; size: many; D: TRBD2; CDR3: CASSSSGPPLQETQYF; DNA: TGTGCCAGCAGCTCTAGCGGGCCCCCGCTACAAGAGACCCAGTACTTC
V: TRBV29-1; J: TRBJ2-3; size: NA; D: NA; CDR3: CSADSNTDTQYF; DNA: TGCAGCGCGGACAGTAACACAGATACGCAGTATTTT
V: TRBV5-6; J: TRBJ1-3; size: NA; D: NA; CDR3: CASYDSSGNTIYF; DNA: TGTGCCAGCTACGATAGCTCTGGAAACACCATATATTTT
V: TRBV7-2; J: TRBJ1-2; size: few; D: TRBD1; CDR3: CASSSNRGGYTF; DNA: TGTGCCAGCAGCTCTAACAGGGGTGGCTACACCTTC
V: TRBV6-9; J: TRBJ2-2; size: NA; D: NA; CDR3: CASSYQDRFTGELFF; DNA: TGTGCCAGCAGTTATCAAGACAGATTCACCGGGGAGCTGTTTTTT
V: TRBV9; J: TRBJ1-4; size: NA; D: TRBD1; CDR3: CASSVSGTGEKLFF; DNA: TGTGCCAGCAGCGTCTCCGGGACAGGTGAAAAACTGTTTTTT
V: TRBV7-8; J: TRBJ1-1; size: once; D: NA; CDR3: CASSSRLNTEAFF; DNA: TGTGCCAGCAGCTCCCGTCTTAACACTGAAGCTTTCTTT
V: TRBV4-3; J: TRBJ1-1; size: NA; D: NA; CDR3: CASSQDRAANTEAFF; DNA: TGCGCCAGCAGCCAAGACAGGGCAGCGAACACTGAAGCTTTCTTT
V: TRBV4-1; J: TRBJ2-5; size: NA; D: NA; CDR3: CASSQRTGERTQYF; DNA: TGCGCCAGCAGCCAGAGGACGGGAGAGCGGACCCAGTACTTC
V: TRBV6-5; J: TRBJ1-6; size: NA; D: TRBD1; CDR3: CASRKDRVGSPLHF; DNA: TGTGCCAGCAGAAAGGACAGGGTCGGGTCACCCCTCCACTTT
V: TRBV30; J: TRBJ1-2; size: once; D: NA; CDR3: CAWRRELGGYTF; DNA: TGTGCCTGGAGGAGGGAGTTGGGAGGCTACACCTTC
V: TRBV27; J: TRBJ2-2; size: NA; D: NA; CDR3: CASSGRGGWTGELFF; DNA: TGTGCCAGCAGTGGGAGGGGGGGCTGGACCGGGGAGCTGTTTTTT
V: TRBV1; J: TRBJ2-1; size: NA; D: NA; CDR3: CTSSQCMASKGASGRNNEQFF; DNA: TGCACCAGCAGCCAATGTATGGCATCTAAGGGTGCTAGCGGGAGGAACAATGAGCAGTTCTTC
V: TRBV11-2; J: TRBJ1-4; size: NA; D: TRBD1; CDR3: CASSLGTGRPTNEKLFF; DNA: TGTGCCAGCAGCTTAGGGACAGGCCGACCAACTAATGAAAAACTGTTTTTT
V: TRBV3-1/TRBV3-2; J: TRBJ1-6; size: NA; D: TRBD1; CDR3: CASSQKTGGTNSPLHF; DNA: TGTGCCAGCAGCCAGAAGACAGGGGGTACCAATTCACCCCTCCACTTT
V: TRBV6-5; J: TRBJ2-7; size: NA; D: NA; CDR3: CASSYQSPYEQYF; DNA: TGTGCCAGCAGTTACCAGTCTCCCTACGAGCAGTACTTC
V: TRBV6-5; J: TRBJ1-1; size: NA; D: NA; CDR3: CASSYTGSYTEAFF; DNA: TGTGCCAGCAGTTACACAGGTTCATACACTGAAGCTTTCTTT
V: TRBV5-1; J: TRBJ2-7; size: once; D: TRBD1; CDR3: CASSLGWTGPYEQYF; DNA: TGCGCCAGCAGCTTGGGGTGGACAGGGCCCTACGAGCAGTACTTC
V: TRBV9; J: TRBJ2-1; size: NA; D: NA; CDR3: CASSLSDGSYNEQFF; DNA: TGTGCCAGCAGCCTAAGCGATGGCTCCTACAATGAGCAGTTCTTC
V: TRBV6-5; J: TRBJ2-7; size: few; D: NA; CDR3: CASKAGLSVQYF; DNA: TGTGCCAGCAAGGCGGGACTTTCCGTTCAGTACTTC
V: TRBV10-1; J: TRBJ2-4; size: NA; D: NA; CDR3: CASSGDISVGIQYF; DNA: TGCGCCAGCAGTGGGGACATCTCGGTGGGGATTCAGTACTTC
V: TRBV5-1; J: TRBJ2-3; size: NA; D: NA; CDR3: CASSPSTSTDTQYF; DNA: TGCGCCAGCAGCCCCTCGACTAGCACAGATACGCAGTATTTT
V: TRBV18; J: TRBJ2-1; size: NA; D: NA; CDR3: CASSPLSGGVGAWEQFF; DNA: TGTGCCAGCTCACCACTATCTGGCGGGGTAGGGGCCTGGGAGCAGTTCTTC
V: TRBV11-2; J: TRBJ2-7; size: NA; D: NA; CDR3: CASSRSYEQYF; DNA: TGTGCCAGCAGCCGGAGCTACGAGCAGTACTTC
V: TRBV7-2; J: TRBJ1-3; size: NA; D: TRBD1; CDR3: CASSDTGGRNTIYF; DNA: TGTGCCAGCAGCGACACAGGGGGCCGGAACACCATATATTTT
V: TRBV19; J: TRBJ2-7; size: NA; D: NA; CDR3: CASMAGAGVSYEQYF; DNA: TGTGCCAGTATGGCGGGGGCAGGAGTCTCCTACGAGCAGTACTTC
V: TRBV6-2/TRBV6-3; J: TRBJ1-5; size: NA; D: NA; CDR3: CASSYSGGRALRQPQHF; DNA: TGTGCCAGCAGTTACTCGGGAGGCAGGGCTTTGCGTCAGCCCCAGCATTTT
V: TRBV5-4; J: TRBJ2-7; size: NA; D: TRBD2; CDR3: CASSLGGLAGAYEQYF; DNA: TGTGCCAGCAGCTTGGGAGGACTAGCGGGGGCCTACGAGCAGTACTTC